This TCR beta chain appears in the sequencing data of a study of cytomegalovirus exposure and HLA in healthy donors. The length of the CDR3 is 12 residues. Between the trimmed V and J ends, which lost 2 bases and 4 bases, there was a span of 5 bases. Per the germline V gene, CDR1 is SEHNR and CDR2 is FQNEAQ (reference sequence). The PCR contained 60 Vbeta and 13 Jbeta primers. Clones were sequenced by immunoSEQ multiplex PCR, and TCRdb holds only the in-frame ones, with some missing. Seen here are under 250,000 clones, 78% observed once, and the top ten hold about 0.45%. For this clone: No antigen is known for it.

Study observations and caveats: The authors considered a cluster of highly shared sequence variants likely to be a sequencing artifact. Investigators reported 164 TCR beta chains as tied to cytomegalovirus. CMV serostatus was the sole immune exposure data available. By HLA locus, TCR association rates varied in a later analysis, with DRB1 showing the most and HLA-C the fewest.

V usage is TRBV7-9 and J usage is TRBJ1-2, with D unclear. This sequence originates from a boy aged 5-17 years in good health and CMV-seronegative. The sequenced sample consisted of PBMCs. The DNA for the CDR3 is TGTGCCAGCAGCTTATCGTTCTATGGCTACACCTTC. The encoded protein is CASSLSFYGYTF.